This TCR beta chain stems from a study of T-cell reconstitution after alpha-beta-depleted transplantation in children. The V gene lost 0 bases and the J gene lost 8 bases, with 19 bases spanning the gap. The germline V gene encodes CDR1 LGHNT and CDR2 FRNRAP. CDR3 length: 16 amino acids. A library of TCRbeta sequences, prepared with unique molecular identifiers, was generated. Each CDR3 protein gets one entry after TCRdb re-called the PCR reads with MiXCR. The data contain fewer than 450,000 distinct CDR3 sequences, 15% to 20% of them singletons. The clonotype was recovered from a male patient aged 2 to 9 who had a stem cell transplant for acute lymphoblastic leukemia, so the T cells may come from the graft donor. Sequencing was performed on PBMCs, mostly from graft donor cells, taken 360 days after TCRalphabeta/CD19-depleted stem cell transplant. The rearrangement uses TRBV12-5 and TRBJ1-2; D may be TRBD1 (5 bases). The CDR3 bases are TGTGCTAGTGGTTTGGTACCAGGGCAGACCCTGGGGGGCTACACCTTC. Translated: CASGLVPGQTLGGYTF. The whole variable domain, filled in from reference TRBV12-5 and TRBJ1-2, reads DARVTQTPRHKVTEMGQEVTMRCQPILGHNTVFWYRQTMMQGLELLAYFRNRAPLDDSGMPKDRFSAEMPDATLATLKIQPSEPRDSAVYFCASGLVPGQTLGGYTFGSGTRLTVV.